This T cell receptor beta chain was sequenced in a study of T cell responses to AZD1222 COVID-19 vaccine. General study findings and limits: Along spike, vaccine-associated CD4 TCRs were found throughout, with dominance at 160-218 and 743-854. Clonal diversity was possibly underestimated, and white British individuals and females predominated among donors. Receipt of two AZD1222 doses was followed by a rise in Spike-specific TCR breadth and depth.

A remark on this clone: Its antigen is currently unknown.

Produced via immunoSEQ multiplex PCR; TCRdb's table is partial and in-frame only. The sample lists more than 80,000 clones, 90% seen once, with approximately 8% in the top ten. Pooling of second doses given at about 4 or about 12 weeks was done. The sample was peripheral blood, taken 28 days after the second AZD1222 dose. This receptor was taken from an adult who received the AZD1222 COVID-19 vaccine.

The CDR3 coding sequence is TGTGCCAGTAGTATGGCAGGCCATCAACTCAATGAGCAGTTCTTC. Encoded protein: CASSMAGHQLNEQFF. This chain links TRBV19 with TRBJ2-1; no definite D call. Germline CDR1 reads LNHDA; CDR2 reads SQIVND (reference sequence). V was shortened by 3 bases and J by 6 bases, with 15 bases between the two germline ends. CDR3 size: 15 residues.